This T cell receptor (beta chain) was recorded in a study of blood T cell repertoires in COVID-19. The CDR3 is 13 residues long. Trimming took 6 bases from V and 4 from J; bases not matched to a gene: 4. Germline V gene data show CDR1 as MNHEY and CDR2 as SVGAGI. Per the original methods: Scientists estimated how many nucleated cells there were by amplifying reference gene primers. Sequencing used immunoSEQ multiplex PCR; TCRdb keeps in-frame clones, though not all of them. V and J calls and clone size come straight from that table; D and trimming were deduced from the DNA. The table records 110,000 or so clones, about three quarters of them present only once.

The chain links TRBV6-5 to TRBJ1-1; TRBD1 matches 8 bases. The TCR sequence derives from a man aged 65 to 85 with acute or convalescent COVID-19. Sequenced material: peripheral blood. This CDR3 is CASSPQGVTEAFF. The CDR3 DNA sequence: TGTGCCAGCAGCCCACAGGGGGTCACTGAAGCTTTCTTT.